This record concerns one T cell receptor beta chain sequence. This clone was found a few times. Its cognate antigen has yet to be identified. No base quality information exists; no much larger clone differs at one position. Taken from the germline V gene (reference sequence), the CDR1 and CDR2 loops are LNHNV and YYDKDF. The CDR3 has 16 amino acids, counting the end cysteine and phenylalanine. Only CDR3 DNA remains: 48 bases, in frame from the first base. Trimming leaves V shorter by 5 bases and J shorter by 1 base, with the junction holding 8 bases beyond the gene matches. The data stem from a study of cytotoxic CD8 clonotypes in ibrutinib-treated CLL (dated by TCRdb to about 2021). Background on the whole study: The cohort was composed of under 12 relapsed/refractory and approximately 14 treatment-naive patients; IGHV unmutated status was identified in approximately 18 patients. Response samples were taken after a median of about a year on treatment, ranging from about 6 to 40 months. Of the roughly 90 people in the trial, about 25 had longitudinal samples available. Patients were still on ibrutinib when every remission and progressive disease sample was collected. Responses were partial in around 24 patients and complete in 2; after median roughly 69 months follow-up, around 14 stayed in remission and 12 progressed. On average, each sample had 255,043 productive templates and about 89,000 productive rearrangements. Cryopreserved peripheral blood mononuclear cells were collected before treatment, at response, and at either disease progression or sustained remission. Points the paper makes about the study in general: Public clonotypes were rare and either shrank or stayed stable during treatment, and the rise in clonality at ibrutinib response reflected expansion of private clonotypes. Lymph node repertoires were not examined, and the timing of sampling was not matched between patients in sustained remission and those whose disease progressed. At ibrutinib response clonality went up, during sustained remission it held steady, and at progression it dropped back toward baseline. Baseline clonality exceeded that of age-matched healthy donors and correlated strongly with circulating CD8+ T-cell counts.

The time point label here, explained by the study, means: roughly 23 months on ibrutinib. For TCR beta library preparation, roughly 2 micrograms of genomic DNA was extracted from cryopreserved PBMCs. Longitudinal blood samples from CLL patients on ibrutinib monotherapy underwent high-throughput TCR beta sequencing. The patients were enrolled in a single-center, open-label phase 2 trial of ibrutinib monotherapy. A MiSeq instrument was used for deep resolution sequencing, which targeted depths ranging from 1 in 1 million up to 1 in 200,000 T cells, with coverage averaging 10x for each clonotype. The immunoSEQ hsTCRB Kit was used to generate the TCR beta libraries. In the source study's methods: The data were analyzed with ImmunoSEQ Analyzer and ImmunoSEQ Data Assistant, and V, D and J gene assignments followed IMGT definitions. Clonality was computed as one minus normalized Shannon entropy of productive rearrangement frequencies, ranging from 0 to 1. Only overrepresented clonotypes making up at least 0.05% of the repertoire of each patient were included in the public clonotype analysis. About a dozen age-matched healthy donor repertoires from immuneACCESS served as clonality controls. Held by TCRdb, this immuneACCESS table contains in-frame sequences only and omits some clones. Under half of the omission traces to an unresolved V gene where checked; the cause of the rest is unknown. V, J and clone size are taken as reported in that table, and D and trimming were inferred from the DNA itself. Recorded for this sample are about 150,000 clones; 75% to 80% of them occurred a single time. 5.1% of the sample belongs to the ten largest clones.

Sequenced here: PBMCs, sampled after 24 months of ibrutinib treatment. The chain is made from TRBV15 and TRBJ2-3, and 8 bases in between align with TRBD2. The TCR originated in a human donor with chronic lymphocytic leukemia. The CDR3 protein is CATSRTPTSGTDTQYF. The base sequence is TGTGCCACCAGCCGAACCCCGACTAGCGGCACAGATACGCAGTATTTT.